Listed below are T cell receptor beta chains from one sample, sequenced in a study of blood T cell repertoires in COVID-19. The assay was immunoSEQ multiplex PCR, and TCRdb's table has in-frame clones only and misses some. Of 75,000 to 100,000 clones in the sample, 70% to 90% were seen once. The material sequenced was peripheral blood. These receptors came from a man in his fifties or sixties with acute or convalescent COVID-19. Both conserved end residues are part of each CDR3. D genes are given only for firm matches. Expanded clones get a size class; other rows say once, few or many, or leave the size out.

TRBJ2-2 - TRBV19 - TGTGCCAGTATTTCCCGGGTCACAGGCACCGGGGAGCTGTTTTTT CASISRVTGTGELFF
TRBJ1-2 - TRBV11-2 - TGTGCCAGCAGCTTAGGCACAGCCAACTATGGCTACACCTTC CASSLGTANYGYTF
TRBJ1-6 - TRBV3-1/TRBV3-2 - TGTGCCAGCAGCCCCTATATAGACAAAATGAGCTCCTATAATTCACCCCTCCACTTT CASSPYIDKMSSYNSPLHF
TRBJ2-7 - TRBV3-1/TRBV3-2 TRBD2 TGTGCCAGCAGCCCGCCCCTGGGACTAGCGGGGGGGCCTCCGGACGAGCAGTACTTC CASSPPLGLAGGPPDEQYF
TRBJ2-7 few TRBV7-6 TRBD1 TGTGCCAGCAGCCACGGACAGGGGCCGGGAGAATACTACGAGCAGTACTTC CASSHGQGPGEYYEQYF
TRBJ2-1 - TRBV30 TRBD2 TGTGCCTGGAGTGGTCTCGTCGTGGCTAGCGGGGTATACAATGAGCAGTTCTTC CAWSGLVVASGVYNEQFF
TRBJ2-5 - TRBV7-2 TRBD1 TGTGCCAGCAGCTTAGCGGGACAGGGGGCCGTAGAGACCCAGTACTTC CASSLAGQGAVETQYF
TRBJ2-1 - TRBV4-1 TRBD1 TGCGCCAGCAGCCAAGAGATTTTGGACAGGGCCTACAATGAGCAGTTCTTC CASSQEILDRAYNEQFF
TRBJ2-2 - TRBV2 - TGTGCCAGCAGTGAAAGCCAGGCAACACCGGGGGAGCTGTTTTTT CASSESQATPGELFF
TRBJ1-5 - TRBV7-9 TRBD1 TGTGCCAGCAGTCGTGACAGGGGAAGCAATCAGCCCCAGCATTTT CASSRDRGSNQPQHF
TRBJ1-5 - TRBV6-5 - TGTGCCAGCAGTTACTCGGGCAGCCCTTATCAGCCCCAGCATTTT CASSYSGSPYQPQHF
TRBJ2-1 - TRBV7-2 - TGTGCCAGCAGCACCAGCGCCGGGACAGCGGGCGGTGAGCAGTTCTTC CASSTSAGTAGGEQFF
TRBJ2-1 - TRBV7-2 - TGTGCCAGCCGCCCCGACCGGAGCTCCTACAATGAGCAGTTCTTC CASRPDRSSYNEQFF
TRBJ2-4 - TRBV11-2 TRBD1 TGTGCCAGCAGTGTGGGTTGGGACAGTGAAAACATTCAGTACTTC CASSVGWDSENIQYF
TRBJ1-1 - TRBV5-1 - TGCGCCAGCAGCTTTCTTGCAGGGATAAACACTGAAGCTTTCTTT CASSFLAGINTEAFF
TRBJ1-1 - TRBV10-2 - TGCGCCAGCAGTGCTCGACGGGACACTGAAGCTTTCTTT CASSARRDTEAFF
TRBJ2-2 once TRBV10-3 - TGTGCCATCAGTGAGTCGAATGCCCCGTCGGTGTACAGGGAGAACACCGGGGAGCTGTTTTTT CAISESNAPSVYRENTGELFF
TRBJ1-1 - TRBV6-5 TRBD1 TGTGCCAGCAGTTACTCGCTAACAGGGGGTTTCACTGAAGCTTTCTTT CASSYSLTGGFTEAFF
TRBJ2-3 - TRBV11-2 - TGTGCCAGCAGCTTAGAAAGTTTAGCAACGCAGTATTTT CASSLESLATQYF
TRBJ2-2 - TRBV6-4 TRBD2 TGTGCCAGCAGTTCACGAATTGATAGCGGGGGAAACACCGGGGAGCTGTTTTTT CASSSRIDSGGNTGELFF
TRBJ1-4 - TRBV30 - TGTGCCTGGGGGGATGGGGGGGCTAATGAAAAACTGTTTTTT CAWGDGGANEKLFF
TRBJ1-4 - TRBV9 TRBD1 TGTGCCAGCACGAAGACAGGGGGCAGTGAAAAACTGTTTTTT CASTKTGGSEKLFF
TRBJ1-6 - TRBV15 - TGTGCCACCAGCAGAGATGCGCAGGGAAATTCACCCCTCCACTTT CATSRDAQGNSPLHF
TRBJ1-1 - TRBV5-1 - TGCGCCAGCAGCACGAGTAAAGGGGTAGACGCTTTCTTT CASSTSKGVDAFF
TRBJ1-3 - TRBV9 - TGTGCCAGCAGCGTAGGCTTACTAGGGCGGACCTCTGGAAACACCATATATTTT CASSVGLLGRTSGNTIYF
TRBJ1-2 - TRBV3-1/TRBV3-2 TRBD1 TGTGCCAGCAGCCAGGGACAGGGCTATGGCTACACCTTC CASSQGQGYGYTF
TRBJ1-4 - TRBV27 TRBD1 TGTGCCAGCAGACCCGGGACAGCAACTAATGAAAAACTGTTTTTT CASRPGTATNEKLFF
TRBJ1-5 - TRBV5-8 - TGTGCCAGCAGCCTCGGGGATTATAGCAATCAGCCCCAGCATTTT CASSLGDYSNQPQHF
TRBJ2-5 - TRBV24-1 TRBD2 TGTGCCACCAGTGATTCAGGACTAGCGGGACCTCTGGAGGCCCAGTACTTC CATSDSGLAGPLEAQYF
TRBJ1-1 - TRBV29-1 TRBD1 TGCAGCGTTGAAGGCCTGGGTCAGGGGGGAACTGAAGCTTTCTTT CSVEGLGQGGTEAFF
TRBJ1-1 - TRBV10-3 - TGTGCCATCAGTGAACGGGACACGAACACTGAAGCTTTCTTT CAISERDTNTEAFF
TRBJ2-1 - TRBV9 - TGTGCCAGCAGCCCACTCCAGGGTGCGTCCTACAATGAGCAGTTCTTC CASSPLQGASYNEQFF
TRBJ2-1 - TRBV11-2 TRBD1 TGTGCCAGCAGCTTAGATCTCAAGACAGGGGGCGCCGTTGATGAGCAGTTCTTC CASSLDLKTGGAVDEQFF
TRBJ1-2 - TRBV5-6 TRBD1 TGTGCCAGCAGCCAGGGACAGGGCGATGGCTACACCTTC CASSQGQGDGYTF
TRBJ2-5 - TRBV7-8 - TGTGCCAGCAGCTTACAGGGGATAGAGACCCAGTACTTC CASSLQGIETQYF
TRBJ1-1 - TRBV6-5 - TGTGCCAGCAGTTACTCGGAGTTGAACACTGAAGCTTTCTTT CASSYSELNTEAFF
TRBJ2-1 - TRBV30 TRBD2 TGTGCCTGGTTGAAGCGGGGGGGCTCCAATGAGCAGTTCTTC CAWLKRGGSNEQFF
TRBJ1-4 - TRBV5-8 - TGTGCCAGCAGCTTGTATCCCGGGGCAACTAATGAAAAACTGTTTTTT CASSLYPGATNEKLFF
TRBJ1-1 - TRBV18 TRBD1 TGTGCCAGCTCACCGGACAGGGGTGTCGCTGAAGCTTTCTTT CASSPDRGVAEAFF
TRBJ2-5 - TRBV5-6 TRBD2 TGTGCCAGCAGCTTGGCCAAAGCGGGGGTACTCCAAGAGACCCAGTACTTC CASSLAKAGVLQETQYF
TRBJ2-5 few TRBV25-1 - TGTGCCAGCAGTGATGTAGAGGAAGGGACATTGGAGACCCAGTACTTC CASSDVEEGTLETQYF
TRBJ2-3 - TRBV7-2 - TGTGCCAGCAGCCGGTTTGGCGGGCGGGCGGCGGATACGCAGTATTTT CASSRFGGRAADTQYF